This T cell receptor beta chain came from a study of shared clonotypes between healthy human individuals. Study details: Each donor had three CD4 naive, three CD4 memory, two CD8 naive and one CD8 memory plate. Broader study findings: Relative to clonotypes present in all four donors, those not shared had lower generation probabilities. Despite large depth, sorted-subset datasets appeared incompletely sequenced.

The CDR3 contains 13 residues. V lost 5 bases and J 8 bases, leaving 15 bases between the germline ends. CDR1 is SGHAT, CDR2 FQNNGV, per germline. Sequenced by immunoSEQ multiplex PCR; TCRdb stores in-frame clones only, minus some. The data contain fewer than 3 million clones, about nine tenths of them singletons. With respect to this clone: Its antigen is not identified.

This clonotype originated in a man aged 18 to 30 in good health. Some clones in this sample may be carry-over from other donors' samples. The chain uses TRBV11-2 and TRBJ1-2; D gene ambiguous. Sequenced sample: naive CD4+ T cells from PBMCs. The subset: CD45RA+ positively selected. In DNA, the CDR3 is TGTGCCAGCAGCCCCACCAGAGGCGGCGGCTACACCTTC. It encodes CASSPTRGGGYTF. The full variable domain, its missing parts supplied by reference TRBV11-2 and TRBJ1-2, is EAGVAQSPRYKIIEKRQSVAFWCNPISGHATLYWYQQILGQGPKLLIQFQNNGVVDDSQLPKDRFSAERLKGVDSTLKIQPAKLEDSAVYLCASSPTRGGGYTFGSGTRLTVV.